One and the same sample provided the 18 T cell receptor beta chains below, sequenced in a study of T cell repertoires in cytomegalovirus infection. Each CDR3 protein gets one entry after TCRdb re-called the reads with MiXCR. The sample has 500,000 or so distinct CDR3 sequences, about 15% seen once. Sequenced material: CD8+ T cells from PBMCs. The receptors shown here come from a human donor in good health (CMV status not recorded). Some clones in this sample may be carry-over from other donors' samples.

This clonotype was counted many times. The V and J genes are TRBV7-9 and TRBJ2-1; 9 nucleotides line up with TRBD1. Trimming took 8 bases from V and 8 from J; bases not matched to a gene: 7. This CDR3 region has 13 residues. Per germline, CDR1 SEHNR and CDR2 FQNEAQ (reference sequence). DNA of the CDR3: TGTGCCAGCGAGCCGGACAGGGGCTATGAGCAGTTCTTC. As protein: CASEPDRGYEQFF.

The V call is TRBV7-3, the J call TRBJ2-2; TRBD2 matches 7 bases. Germline V gene lookup returns CDR1 SGHTA and CDR2 FQGTGA. The CDR3 spans 15 residues. With V trimmed by 5 bases and J by 6 bases, 9 bases remained unmatched. The DNA for the CDR3 is TGTGCCAGCAGCGTCGGGACTACCCAGGCCGGGGAGCTGTTTTTT. Encoded protein: CASSVGTTQAGELFF.

As regards this clonotype: An end of the junction differs from the germline gene, which may be a read error. The chain is built from TRBV7-6 and TRBJ1-1, with D perhaps TRBD1 (5 bases). The length of the CDR3 is 15 residues. CDR1 SGHVS and CDR2 FNYEAQ come from the germline V gene. CDR3 sequence (DNA): TGTGCCAGAAGCTTCTCGGGAGAGGGGATCACTGAAGCTTTCTTT. The encoded protein is CARSFSGEGITEAFF.

The CDR3 sequence is CATSDLEAREFF. As DNA, the CDR3 is TGTGCCACCAGTGATTTGGAGGCGCGCGAGTTCTTC. The rearrangement uses TRBV24-1 and TRBJ2-1; D unclear. The V end was cut by 0 bases, the J end by 14 bases, with 10 bases between. From germline, CDR1 is KGHDR and CDR2 SFDVKD. The CDR3 runs to 12 residues.

The rearrangement uses TRBV28 and TRBJ2-6; TRBD2 is a possible D gene (5 bases). Trimming shortened V by 3 bases and J by 0 bases, and 12 bases separated the two germline ends. The V gene's germline CDR1 is MDHEN and CDR2 SYDVKM. This CDR3 spans 17 amino acids. Here the CDR3 DNA reads TGTGCCAGCAGTTTGGTCAGCGGAAACTCTGGGGCCAACGTCCTGACTTTC. Its translation is CASSLVSGNSGANVLTF. The full variable domain, its missing parts supplied by reference TRBV28 and TRBJ2-6, is DVKVTQSSRYLVKRTGEKVFLECVQDMDHENMFWYRQDPGLGLRLIYFSYDVKMKEKGDIPEGYSVSREKKERFSLILESASTNQTSMYLCASSLVSGNSGANVLTFGAGSRLTVL.

The table lists this clonotype with a few counts. This chain connects TRBV19 to TRBJ1-1; D unresolved. With 1 base removed from V and 6 bases from J, the gap between germline ends came to 9 bases. The CDR3 has 13 amino acids. Germline CDR1 is LNHDA and CDR2 is SQIVND (reference sequence). Written as DNA, the CDR3 is TGTGCCAGTAGTATAGGACAATCTTCTGAAGCTTTCTTT. This translates into CASSIGQSSEAFF.

This clonotype was recorded a few times. The CDR3, as DNA: TGTGCCAGCAGTTACAGAAGGTTCGGGGGGTACTACGAGCAGTACTTC. Its translation: CASSYRRFGGYYEQYF. The V call is TRBV6-5, the J call TRBJ2-7; 7 nucleotides match TRBD2. Germline CDR1 and CDR2: MNHEY and SVGAGI. V gave up 2 bases and J gave up 3 bases; unmatched junction bases: 10. The CDR3 is 16 residues long.

This clonotype was detected only a few times. The chain employs TRBV4-2 and TRBJ1-2; D is unresolved. Germline CDR1 is LGHNA and CDR2 is YNFKEQ. The CDR3 covers 15 residues. V shed 0 bases and J shed 8 bases, with 16 bases lying between them. The DNA of the CDR3 is TGTGCCAGCAGCCAAGATATCGTGGTAGACGGAGGCTACACCTTC. Encoded protein: CASSQDIVVDGGYTF.

This clonotype was detected ten times or more. The CDR3 loop reads CASSASGSFTGELFF. CDR3 DNA sequence: TGTGCCAGCAGCGCTAGCGGGAGTTTTACCGGGGAGCTGTTTTTT. The genes are TRBV7-6 and TRBJ2-2; TRBD2 matches 10 bases. Germline-derived CDR1 and CDR2 are SGHVS and FNYEAQ. V dropped 5 bases and J dropped 5; count of bases not matched to a gene: 5. This CDR3 is 15 amino acids long.

The CDR3 reads CASSLSRGDYYGYTF. The DNA for the CDR3 is TGTGCCAGCAGTTTATCGAGGGGCGACTACTATGGCTACACCTTC. The chain couples TRBV27 to TRBJ1-2, with D tentatively TRBD1 (5 bases). Germline lookup yields CDR1 MNHEY and CDR2 SMNVEV (reference sequence). This CDR3 has 15 amino acids. V lost 0 bases, J lost 3 bases, and 11 bases lay in between.

The chain recombines TRBV2 with TRBJ1-1; D is unresolved. V was clipped by 3 bases and J by 8 bases, with 13 bases between them. The CDR3 contains 13 residues. Germline assignment: CDR1 SNHLY and CDR2 FYNNEI. The CDR3 DNA reads as TGTGCCAGCAGTGAGTCCGTTAGTAGGGAAGCTTTCTTT. Translation: CASSESVSREAFF.

This clonotype was recorded many times. The rearrangement joins TRBV12-3 or TRBV12-4 to TRBJ2-2, with D perhaps assigned TRBD1 or TRBD2 (6 bases each). V was pared by 2 bases and J by 3 bases, with 10 bases between. The CDR3 loop spans 15 amino acids. In DNA form, the CDR3 reads TGTGCCAGCAGTTTATCAGGGGAGGACACCGGGGAGCTGTTTTTT. This translates into CASSLSGEDTGELFF.

V and J are TRBV28 and TRBJ2-7; 8 bases fit TRBD1. The germline V gene encodes CDR1 MDHEN and CDR2 SYDVKM. V shed 2 bases, J shed 1 base, and the junction held 10 bases outside the gene matches. CDR3 length: 17 residues. In nucleotides, the CDR3 is TGTGCCAGCAGTTTACCCACACAGGGGGAGAGTTCCTACGAGCAGTACTTC. Translating it yields CASSLPTQGESSYEQYF.

This clonotype has a handful of counts. The chain carries TRBV25-1 and TRBJ2-1, with D uncertain. This CDR3 comprises 13 residues. Trimming left V 7 bases short and J 4 bases short, with 11 bases between. Per germline, CDR1 MGHDK and CDR2 SYGVNS. CDR3 sequence reads: CASIGWDYNEQFF. CDR3 DNA: TGTGCCAGCATTGGGTGGGATTACAATGAGCAGTTCTTC.

The V call is TRBV25-1, the J call TRBJ2-7, with 9 bases identical to TRBD1. The V segment lost 11 bases and the J segment 6 bases; nucleotides outside the gene matches: 11. Germline V gives CDR1 MGHDK, CDR2 SYGVNS. The CDR3 has 13 residues. DNA of the CDR3: TGTGCCTCCCAAGGCGGGACAGGGCCCGAGCAGTACTTC. Its translation is CASQGGTGPEQYF.

This clonotype was counted ten times or more. The chain uses TRBV11-2 and TRBJ2-7; D not resolved. V lost 0 bases and J lost 6, with 6 bases in between. The CDR3 has 12 amino acids. Germline V lookup: CDR1 SGHAT, CDR2 FQNNGV. Here the CDR3 DNA reads TGTGCCAGCAGCTTAGATCCGGGCGAGCAGTACTTC. As protein: CASSLDPGEQYF.

The J gene is TRBJ2-1, the V gene TRBV5-1, with 11 bases that match TRBD2. Germline V lookup: CDR1 SGHRS, CDR2 YFSETQ. The CDR3 spans 15 residues. V lost 4 bases to trimming and J lost 13 bases; unmatched junction nucleotides: 13. CDR3 DNA: TGCGCCAGCAGCGAAGCCGGGACTAGCGGCATGAACCAGTTCTTC. This encodes CASSEAGTSGMNQFF.

This clonotype was picked up many times. This chain connects TRBV7-3 to TRBJ2-6, with TRBD1 matching over 8 bases. The CDR3 is 16 residues long. Germline lookup yields CDR1 SGHTA and CDR2 FQGTGA. J gave up 2 bases and V 4 bases, and 4 bases lay outside the gene matches. This chain's CDR3 is CASSSGQGTGANVLTF. The CDR3 bases are TGTGCCAGCAGCTCAGGACAGGGCACTGGGGCCAACGTCCTGACTTTC.